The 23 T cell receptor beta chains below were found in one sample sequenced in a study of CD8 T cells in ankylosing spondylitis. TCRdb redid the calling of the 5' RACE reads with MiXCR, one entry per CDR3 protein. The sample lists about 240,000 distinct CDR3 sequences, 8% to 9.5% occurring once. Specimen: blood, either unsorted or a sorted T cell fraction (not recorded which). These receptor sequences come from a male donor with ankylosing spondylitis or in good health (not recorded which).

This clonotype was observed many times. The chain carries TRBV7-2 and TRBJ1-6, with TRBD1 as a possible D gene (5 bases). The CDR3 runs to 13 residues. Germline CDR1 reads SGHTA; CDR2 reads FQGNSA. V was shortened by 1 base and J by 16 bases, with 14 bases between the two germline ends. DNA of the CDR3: TGTGCCAGCAGCTTAGAATTTAGACAGATTCTCCACTTT. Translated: CASSLEFRQILHF.

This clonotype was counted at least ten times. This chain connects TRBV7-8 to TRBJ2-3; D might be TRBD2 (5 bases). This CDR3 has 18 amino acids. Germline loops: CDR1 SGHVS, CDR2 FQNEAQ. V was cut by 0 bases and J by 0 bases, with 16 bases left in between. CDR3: CASSLAPPRAVSTDTQYF. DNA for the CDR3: TGTGCCAGCAGCTTAGCGCCTCCGAGAGCGGTTAGCACAGATACGCAGTATTTT.

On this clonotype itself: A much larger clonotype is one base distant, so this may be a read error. CDR3 in DNA: TGTGCCAGCAGCGGTCCCGGGATGGTTGAAGCTTTCTTT. It encodes CASSGPGMVEAFF. V and J are TRBV11-2 and TRBJ1-1; D ambiguous. The CDR3 sequence is 13 residues long. The germline gives CDR1 SGHAT, CDR2 FQNNGV. V was trimmed by 5 bases and J by 7 bases, leaving 14 bases between them.

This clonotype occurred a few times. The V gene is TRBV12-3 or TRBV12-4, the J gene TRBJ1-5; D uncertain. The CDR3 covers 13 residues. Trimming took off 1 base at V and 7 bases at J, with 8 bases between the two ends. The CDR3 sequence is CASSLDGRQPQHF. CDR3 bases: TGTGCCAGCAGTTTAGATGGGAGGCAGCCCCAGCATTTT.

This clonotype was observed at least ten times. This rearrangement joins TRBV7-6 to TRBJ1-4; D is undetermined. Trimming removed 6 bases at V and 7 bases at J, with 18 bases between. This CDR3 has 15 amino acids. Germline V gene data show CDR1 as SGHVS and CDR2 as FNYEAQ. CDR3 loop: CASRPVELEGEKLFF. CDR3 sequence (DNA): TGTGCCAGCAGACCTGTCGAACTCGAGGGTGAAAAACTGTTTTTT.

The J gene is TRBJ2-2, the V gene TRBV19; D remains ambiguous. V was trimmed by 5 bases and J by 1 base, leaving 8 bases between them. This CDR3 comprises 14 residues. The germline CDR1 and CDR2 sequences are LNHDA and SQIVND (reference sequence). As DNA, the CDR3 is TGTGCCAGTAGTGTACGACAGAACACCGGGGAGCTGTTTTTT. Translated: CASSVRQNTGELFF.

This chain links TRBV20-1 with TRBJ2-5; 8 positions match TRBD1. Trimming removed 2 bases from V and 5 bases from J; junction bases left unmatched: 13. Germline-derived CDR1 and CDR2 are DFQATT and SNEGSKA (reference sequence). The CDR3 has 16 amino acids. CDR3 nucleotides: TGCAGTGCTAGACCGAGCCGGACAGGGTATAAGGAGACCCAGTACTTC. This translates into CSARPSRTGYKETQYF.

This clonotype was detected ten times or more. CDR3 amino acids: CASSLDFQTSANTEAFF. In DNA, the CDR3 is TGTGCCAGCAGCTTAGACTTCCAGACCTCAGCAAACACTGAAGCTTTCTTT. The rearrangement joins TRBV7-9 to TRBJ1-1, with D unclear. Germline V gene data show CDR1 as SEHNR and CDR2 as FQNEAQ (reference sequence). V dropped 1 base and J dropped 2 bases, with 17 bases sitting between them. This CDR3 is built from 17 residues.

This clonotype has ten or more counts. The CDR3 is CASSLPGGGTGELFF. CDR3 DNA: TGCGCCAGCAGCTTACCAGGGGGAGGCACCGGGGAGCTGTTTTTT. The chain recombines TRBV5-1 with TRBJ2-2; D might be TRBD1 (7 bases). The V and J ends lost 2 bases and 4 bases respectively, with 12 bases between them. Germline lookup yields CDR1 SGHRS and CDR2 YFSETQ. CDR3 length: 15 amino acids.

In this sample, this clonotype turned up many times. CDR3 amino acids: CASSYYVSGGETQYF. CDR3 nucleotide sequence: TGTGCCAGCAGTTACTACGTTAGCGGGGGTGAGACCCAGTACTTC. This chain joins TRBV6-2 or TRBV6-3 and TRBJ2-5; 9 nucleotides match TRBD2. V lost 1 base to trimming and J lost 5 bases; unmatched junction nucleotides: 5. Germline V gene data show CDR1 as MNHEY and CDR2 as SVGEGT. The CDR3 runs to 15 residues.

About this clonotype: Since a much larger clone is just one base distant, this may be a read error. CDR3 loop: CASSFETSGTQYF. The DNA for the CDR3 is TGCGCCAGCAGCTTCGAAACAAGCGGGACCCAGTACTTC. The gene calls are TRBV4-3 and TRBJ2-5; D perhaps matches TRBD2 (5 bases). The CDR3 has 13 amino acids. Germline V lookup: CDR1 LGHNA, CDR2 YSLEER. With 5 bases removed from V and 7 bases from J, the gap between germline ends came to 14 bases.

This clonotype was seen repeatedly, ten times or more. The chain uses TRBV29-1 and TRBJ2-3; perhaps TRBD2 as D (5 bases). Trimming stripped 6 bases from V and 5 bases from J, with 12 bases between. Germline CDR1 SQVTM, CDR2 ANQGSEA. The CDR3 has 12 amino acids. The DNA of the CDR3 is TGCAGCGTCCGGACTTCGTTAGATACGCAGTATTTT. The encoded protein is CSVRTSLDTQYF.

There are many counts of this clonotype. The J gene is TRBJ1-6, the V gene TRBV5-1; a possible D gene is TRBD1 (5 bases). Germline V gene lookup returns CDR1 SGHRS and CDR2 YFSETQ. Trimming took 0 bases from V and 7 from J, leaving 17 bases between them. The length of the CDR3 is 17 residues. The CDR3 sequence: CASSLDPGGTRNSPLHF. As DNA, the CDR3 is TGCGCCAGCAGCTTGGACCCAGGTGGGACGCGGAATTCACCCCTCCACTTT.

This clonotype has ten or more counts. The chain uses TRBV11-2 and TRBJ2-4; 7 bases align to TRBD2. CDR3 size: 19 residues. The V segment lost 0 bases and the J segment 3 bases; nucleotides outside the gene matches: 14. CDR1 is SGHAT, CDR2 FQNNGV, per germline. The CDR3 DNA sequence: TGTGCCAGCAGCTTAGAGCTCGTGGACGCGGGAGATGGCAAAAACATTCAGTACTTC. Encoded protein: CASSLELVDAGDGKNIQYF.

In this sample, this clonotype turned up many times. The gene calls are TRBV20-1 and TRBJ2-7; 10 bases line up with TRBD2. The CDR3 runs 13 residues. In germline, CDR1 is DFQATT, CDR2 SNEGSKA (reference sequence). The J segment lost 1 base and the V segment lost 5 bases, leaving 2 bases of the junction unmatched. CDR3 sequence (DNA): TGCAGTGCTTGGACTAGCGGTTCCTACGAGCAGTACTTC. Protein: CSAWTSGSYEQYF.

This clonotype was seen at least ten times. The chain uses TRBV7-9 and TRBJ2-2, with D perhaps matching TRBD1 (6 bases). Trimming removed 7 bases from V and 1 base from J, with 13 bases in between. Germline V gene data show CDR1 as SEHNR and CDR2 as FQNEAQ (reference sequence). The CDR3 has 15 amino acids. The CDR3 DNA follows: TGTGCCAGCACCTGGGACATCTTGAACACCGGGGAGCTGTTTTTT. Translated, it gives CASTWDILNTGELFF.

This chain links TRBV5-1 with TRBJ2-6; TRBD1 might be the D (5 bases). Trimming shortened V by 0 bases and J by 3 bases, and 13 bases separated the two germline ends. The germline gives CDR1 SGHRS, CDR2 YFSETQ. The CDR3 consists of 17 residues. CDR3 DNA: TGCGCCAGCAGCTTGGGGCAGGGCGTTCGTGGGGCCAACGTCCTGACTTTC. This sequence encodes CASSLGQGVRGANVLTF.

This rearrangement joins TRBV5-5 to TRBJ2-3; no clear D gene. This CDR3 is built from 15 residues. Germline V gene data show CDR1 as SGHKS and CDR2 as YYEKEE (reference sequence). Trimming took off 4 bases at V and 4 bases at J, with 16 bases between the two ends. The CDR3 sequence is CASSPRASLADTQYF. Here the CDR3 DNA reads TGTGCCAGCAGCCCCCGGGCCAGCCTCGCAGATACGCAGTATTTT.

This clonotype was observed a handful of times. Written as DNA, the CDR3 is TGTGCCAGCAGGGGCGACCGGGACACTGAAGCTTTCTTT. It is translated as CASRGDRDTEAFF. The chain combines TRBV2 with TRBJ1-1; D remains unclear. The CDR3 sequence is 13 residues long. V was pared by 6 bases and J by 3 bases, with 11 bases between. The germline V gene encodes CDR1 SNHLY and CDR2 FYNNEI.

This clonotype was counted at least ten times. CDR3 DNA sequence: TGTGCCAGCAGTTTATGGTTGGGAGGGGCGGGTCAGCCCCAGCATTTT. Protein product: CASSLWLGGAGQPQHF. The chain joins TRBV12-3 or TRBV12-4 to TRBJ1-5, with D possibly being TRBD1 (5 bases). The CDR3 is 16 amino acids. Trimming pared 2 bases from V and 6 bases from J, leaving 17 bases between.

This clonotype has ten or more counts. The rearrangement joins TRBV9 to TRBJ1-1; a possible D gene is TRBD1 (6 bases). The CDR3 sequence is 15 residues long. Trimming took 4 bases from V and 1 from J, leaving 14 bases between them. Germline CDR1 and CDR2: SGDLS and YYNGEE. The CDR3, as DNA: TGTGCCAGCAGCACCTCCGGGACACCGAACACTGAAGCTTTCTTT. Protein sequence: CASSTSGTPNTEAFF.

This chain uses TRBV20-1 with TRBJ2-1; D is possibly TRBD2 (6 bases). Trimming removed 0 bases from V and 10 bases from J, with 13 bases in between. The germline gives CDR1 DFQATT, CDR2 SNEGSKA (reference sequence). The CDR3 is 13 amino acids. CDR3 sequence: CSARDGSGREQFF. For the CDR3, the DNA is TGCAGTGCTAGAGATGGAAGTGGGAGGGAGCAGTTCTTC.

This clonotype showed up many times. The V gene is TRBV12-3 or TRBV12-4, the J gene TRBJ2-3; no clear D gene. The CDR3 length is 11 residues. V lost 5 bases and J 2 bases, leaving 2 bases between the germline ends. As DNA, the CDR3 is TGTGCCAGCAGTATCACAGATACGCAGTATTTT. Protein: CASSITDTQYF.